The rows below give T cell receptor beta chains drawn from one sample of a study of shared clonotypes between healthy human individuals. The data were produced by immunoSEQ multiplex PCR, yet TCRdb's version contains in-frame clones alone and is incomplete. This table holds about 87,000 clones, approximately 51% found once. Sequenced sample: PBMCs. These receptors all stem from a woman aged 40 to 50 in good health. Some clones in this sample may be carry-over from other donors' samples. CDR3s include the opening cysteine and the closing phenylalanine or tryptophan. D genes are given only for firm matches. Size tells how often a clone was seen (once, few, many) or the class of an expanded clone, and some rows leave it out.

TRBV11-3	TRBJ2-7	NA	NA	TGTGCCAGCAGCAGGACTGTAAGCTCCTACGAGCAGTACTTC	CASSRTVSSYEQYF
TRBV28	TRBJ2-7	NA	NA	TGTGCCAGCAGTTTAGTCGGGTACGAGCAGTACTTC	CASSLVGYEQYF
TRBV6-1	TRBJ2-3	TRBD1	few	TGTGCCAGCAGTGACTCGACAGGGGCAGATACGCAGTATTTT	CASSDSTGADTQYF
TRBV9	TRBJ1-3	NA	NA	TGTGCCAGCAGCAATATCCCAGGCGGCCGGGGCACCATATATTTT	CASSNIPGGRGTIYF
TRBV14	TRBJ2-1	NA	few	TGTGCCAGCAGCCGGGTTGGGTCCTACAATGAGCAGTTCTTC	CASSRVGSYNEQFF
TRBV9	TRBJ2-1	TRBD2	many	TGTGCCAGCAGCCCAGGACTAGCGGGAGTCGAATCCTACAATGAGCAGTTCTTC	CASSPGLAGVESYNEQFF
TRBV4-1	TRBJ2-7	NA	NA	TGCGCCAGCGGCCAAGATGGGAGATACGAGCAGTACTTC	CASGQDGRYEQYF
TRBV5-5	TRBJ2-1	TRBD2	few	TGTGCCAGCAGCTTGGACCTAGCGGGAGGGCAGAATGAGCAGTTCTTC	CASSLDLAGGQNEQFF
TRBV28	TRBJ1-5	TRBD1	many	TGTGCCAGCAGCCCTGGGACAGGGGGGCAGCCCCAGCATTTT	CASSPGTGGQPQHF
TRBV29-1	TRBJ1-2	NA	NA	TGCAGCGCCCTGCCTCAGACTAACTATGGCTACACCTTC	CSALPQTNYGYTF
TRBV4-3	TRBJ2-1	TRBD2	few	TGCGCCAGCAGCCAAGAGGGAGCGGGAAGTGGGAATGAGCAGTTCTTC	CASSQEGAGSGNEQFF
TRBV29-1	TRBJ1-1	NA	many	TGCAGCGTTGAGGGCGGCGGGAACACTGAAGCTTTCTTT	CSVEGGGNTEAFF
TRBV5-4	TRBJ1-4	TRBD1	NA	TGTGCCAGCAGCTTGGGGGACAGGGCTACTGAAAAACTGTTTTTT	CASSLGDRATEKLFF
TRBV27	TRBJ2-1	NA	NA	TGTGCCAGCAGTTCCATTTCGACGGATTACTACAATGAGCAGTTCTTC	CASSSISTDYYNEQFF
TRBV5-4	TRBJ2-1	NA	NA	TGTGCCAGCAGCTTGCCCCTCGGCCGCAATGAGCAGTTCTTC	CASSLPLGRNEQFF
TRBV30	TRBJ2-7	TRBD2	few	TGTGCCTGGAGTGTATCGCGGGAGTCCTACGAGCAGTACTTC	CAWSVSRESYEQYF
TRBV5-1	TRBJ2-3	NA	NA	TGCGCCACCAACACAGGGCTCACAGATACGCAGTATTTT	CATNTGLTDTQYF
TRBV7-9	TRBJ2-1	TRBD2	NA	TGTGCCAGCAGCTCGATGGGACTAGTGGAGGATGAGCAGTTCTTC	CASSSMGLVEDEQFF
TRBV6-6	TRBJ2-5	NA	few	TGTGCCAGCAGTTACTCCGGGGGAGAGACCCAGTACTTC	CASSYSGGETQYF
TRBV30	TRBJ2-3	TRBD2	few	TGTGCCTGGAGTACCGGACTAGCGGGAGGGGGGGATACGCAGTATTTT	CAWSTGLAGGGDTQYF
TRBV10-3	TRBJ1-2	NA	NA	TGTGCCATCAGTGAGCGGGGGGCATCGACGGATGGCTACACCTTC	CAISERGASTDGYTF
TRBV4-1	TRBJ2-5	TRBD2	NA	TGCGCCAGCAGCCGACCTAGCGGGGGAGTAGAGACCCAGTACTTC	CASSRPSGGVETQYF
TRBV5-1	TRBJ2-3	TRBD1	once	TGCGCCAGCAGCTCCGGACAGGCAGATACGCAGTATTTT	CASSSGQADTQYF
TRBV29-1	TRBJ2-7	TRBD2	NA	TGCAGCGCAGGACTAGCGGGAGGCGAGCAGTACTTC	CSAGLAGGEQYF
TRBV28	TRBJ2-7	NA	many	TGTGCCAGCAGTTTTCGTCGCTACGAGCAGTACTTC	CASSFRRYEQYF
TRBV7-3	TRBJ2-1	NA	few	TGTGCCAGCAGCCCAACGTCTGGGGAGCAGTTCTTC	CASSPTSGEQFF
TRBV9	TRBJ2-3	NA	NA	TGTGCCAGCAGCGTAACCAGCACAGATACGCAGTATTTT	CASSVTSTDTQYF
TRBV9	TRBJ1-4	NA	NA	TGTGCCAGCAGCGTAGACCCGGGAGCTCGGGGTGAAAAACTGTTTTTT	CASSVDPGARGEKLFF
TRBV7-2	TRBJ2-2	TRBD2	many	TGTGCCAGCAGCTTAGAACTAGCGGGAAACACCGGGGAGCTGTTTTTT	CASSLELAGNTGELFF
TRBV9	TRBJ1-2	TRBD1	NA	TGTGCCAGCACTATGGGACAGGGGGATAACTATGGCTACACCTTC	CASTMGQGDNYGYTF
TRBV7-2	TRBJ2-1	TRBD2	NA	TGTGCCAGCAGCTTATGGGCCACTAGCGGGAGCTCCTACAATGAGCAGTTCTTC	CASSLWATSGSSYNEQFF
TRBV7-9	TRBJ2-3	TRBD2	NA	TGTGCCAGCAACATTGCGGGAGCTAGCACAGATACGCAGTATTTT	CASNIAGASTDTQYF
TRBV7-9	TRBJ1-1	TRBD1	few	TGTGCCAGCAGCCCCAGGGGGGGCAGCCAGTACACTGAAGCTTTCTTT	CASSPRGGSQYTEAFF
TRBV29-1	TRBJ2-1	NA	NA	TGCAGCGATTTACTTGAGCAGTTCTTC	CSDLLEQFF
TRBV7-2	TRBJ2-7	TRBD2	NA	TGTGCCAGCAGGAGCAGCGGGAGGGCTAATTACGAGCAGTACTTC	CASRSSGRANYEQYF
TRBV19	TRBJ1-1	NA	NA	TGTGCCAGTAGTCCCCTGAGGGTCGCGAACACTGAAGCTTTCTTT	CASSPLRVANTEAFF
TRBV7-9	TRBJ1-1	NA	many	TGTGCCAGCAGCTTAGGTAATAGACGGGGGGTAGCTTTCTTT	CASSLGNRRGVAFF
TRBV4-2	TRBJ2-6	NA	few	TGTGCCAGCAGCCAAAGGGCCAACGTCCTGACTTTC	CASSQRANVLTF
TRBV7-9	TRBJ1-1	TRBD1	many	TGTGCCAGCAGCCCCGGGACAGGGCGTCCGATGAACACTGAAGCTTTCTTT	CASSPGTGRPMNTEAFF
TRBV7-2	TRBJ1-1	NA	many	TGTGCCAGCAGCTTTTATACTGAAGCTTTCTTT	CASSFYTEAFF
TRBV25-1	TRBJ1-4	NA	NA	TGTGCCAGCAGTGAATGGTCAGGGGTTGAAAAACTGTTTTTT	CASSEWSGVEKLFF